The present T cell receptor beta chain was sequenced within a study of OX40 agonist ivuxolimab in advanced cancers. In terms of the full investigation: Ivuxolimab was an agonistic, fully human IgG2 monoclonal antibody directed against OX40 (CD134), a costimulatory receptor. Peripheral TCRbeta sequencing was intended to test whether TCR sequence diversity was altered and clonal T-cell expansion was caused by ivuxolimab. The monotherapy dose-escalation portion (N of about 50 patients) of the phase I ivuxolimab trial is reported in the paper. Intravenous ivuxolimab was administered to patients every 2 weeks at six dose levels: 0.01, 0.1, 0.3, 1.5, 3 and 10 mg/kg. Of the roughly 50 dose-escalation patients, hepatocellular carcinoma was present in approximately 20, melanoma in around 15, renal cell carcinoma in 9 and head and neck cancer in 9. Partial responses were achieved by three dose-escalation patients, of whom one had hepatocellular carcinoma and two had cutaneous melanoma. In the dose-escalation cohort, roughly 80% of patients were male, and the mean age was approximately 55 years, with a range of about 23 to 90. Prior anti-PD-1, anti-PD-L1 or anti-CTLA-4 therapy was permitted, and checkpoint inhibitors had been received by about two fifths of dose-escalation patients. Here is what the overall study found, with its caveats: Low levels of normalized T-cell clonal expansion were also seen in some patients who did not respond. The antigen specificity of the clonally expanded peripheral T cells was not determined. After ivuxolimab, more expanded clones were found on average in CD8+ T cells than in CD4+ T cells. In partial responders in the 0.1-3.0 mg/kg groups, normalized peripheral clonal expansion was found to be among the lowest, especially among CD8+ T cells. At doses of 0.1 to 3.0 mg/kg, clonal expansion of both CD4+ and CD8+ blood T cells was observed from baseline to week 6.

Per the germline V gene (reference sequence), DFQATT is the CDR1 and SNEGSKA is the CDR2. The CDR3 goes from the cysteine to the phenylalanine over 11 residues. Only CDR3 DNA is held: 33 bases, read in frame from base 1. For sequencing of the TCRbeta CDR3 region, genomic DNA was extracted from the sorted cells. The immunoSEQ Assay was used to sequence the TCRbeta CDR3 regions. TCRdb limited this immuneACCESS table to in-frame rearrangements with V and J called. A share of clones is missing; checked studies link under half to unresolved V genes, and the rest is unexplained. The table for this sample lists around 92,000 clones; 75% to 90% of them were counted only once. The biggest ten clones account for about 2.7% of the sample. The trial excluded patients who had a history of autoimmune disease or who were on systemic immunosuppression. Peripheral blood for TCR sequencing was drawn from every dose cohort at baseline, at cycle 4 day 1 and at cycle 7 day 1. The samples were taken from a phase I, first-in-human, multicenter, open-label dose-escalation trial of ivuxolimab. Adults with locally advanced or metastatic melanoma, renal cell carcinoma, hepatocellular carcinoma or head and neck squamous cell carcinoma were enrolled in the trial. Before TCR sequencing, CD4+ T cells and CD8+ T cells from peripheral blood were sorted into separate populations.

For this clone: The target of this receptor is not known. No base quality values were provided; no much bigger clone lies one nucleotide off.

The sequence links TRBV20-1 to TRBJ1-3; no D gene can be assigned with confidence. This TCR derives from an adult with an advanced solid tumor such as melanoma, head and neck, liver or kidney cancer. The sequenced sample was CD4+ or CD8+ T cells sorted from blood, obtained in a trial of the OX40 agonist ivuxolimab. The sequence in DNA is TGCACGGTGCCGACTGGAAACACCATATATTTT. This codes for CTVPTGNTIYF.